This is a list of T cell receptor beta chains from one sample in a study of cytomegalovirus exposure and HLA in healthy donors. Assay: immunoSEQ multiplex PCR; the TCRdb copy retains only in-frame clones and omits some. The sample includes about 200,000 clones, 70% of them seen just once. Material for sequencing was PBMCs. Receptors originate from a man between 40 and 49 years old in good health and CMV-seropositive. CDR3s include the opening cysteine and the closing phenylalanine or tryptophan.

TRBV5-1,13,TRBJ1-1,CASSPGGGIEAFF
TRBV18,13,TRBJ2-5,CASSPSGGETQYF
TRBV6-1,12,TRBJ2-7,CASSGDSYEQYF
TRBV27,14,TRBJ2-2,CASSPGDTTGELFF
TRBV19,14,TRBJ1-2,CASSPWTRWDGYTF
TRBV4-1,16,TRBJ2-7,CASSHLGGTASYEQYF
TRBV15,14,TRBJ2-5,CATSRGTLEETQYF
TRBV7-9,17,TRBJ2-1,CASRTNDRGTSYNEQFF
TRBV6-5,14,TRBJ1-3,CASSSGSPGNTIYF
TRBV19,16,TRBJ2-7,CASSLTDRGLSYEQYF
TRBV6-1,13,TRBJ2-1,CASSEPGTEHEFF
TRBV5-6,14,TRBJ1-2,CASSLVQGAYGYTF
TRBV19,15,TRBJ1-5,CASSIGGRGNQPQHF
TRBV27,13,TRBJ1-2,CASSPQTRTGYTF
TRBV5-1,13,TRBJ1-2,CASSTDSSYGYTF
TRBV18,15,TRBJ2-5,CASSRGQANQETQYF
TRBV7-3,18,TRBJ2-2,CASSLTGSGGVDTGELFF
TRBV19,15,TRBJ1-1,CASSIDENGNTEAFF